Presented here are 25 T cell receptor beta chains from one specimen sequenced in a study of long-term antiretroviral therapy in people with HIV. At survey level, the immunoSEQ assay was run in its v3.0 version. This table comes from immunoSEQ multiplex PCR, and its TCRdb copy is limited to in-frame clones, with some not included. The table shows 9,000 to 13,000 clones, with roughly four fifths occurring only once. Sequenced material: unsorted PBMCs, taken 1.8 years after starting antiretroviral therapy. The receptors here all came from a man in his forties with HIV.

This clone was seen more than once but under ten times. The chain is built from TRBV30 and TRBJ1-5, with a weak D call TRBD1 (5 bases). Trimming took off 0 bases at V and 3 bases at J, with 12 bases between the two ends. Germline V gene sequence: CDR1 GTSNPN, CDR2 SVGIG (reference sequence). The CDR3 totals 15 residues. This chain's CDR3 is CAWSVRRQINQPQHF. The DNA of the CDR3 is TGTGCCTGGAGTGTGAGAAGACAGATCAATCAGCCCCAGCATTTT.

V and J are TRBV7-3 and TRBJ2-5; D unclear. The CDR3 length is 13 residues. V shed 5 bases and J shed 4 bases, with 11 bases lying between them. Per germline, CDR1 SGHTA and CDR2 FQGTGA. The CDR3 nucleotides read TGTGCCAGCAGCCCCGGCCCGCGAGAGACCCAGTACTTC. Its translation: CASSPGPRETQYF. Together with reference TRBV7-3 and TRBJ2-5, the CDR3 gives the full variable domain: GAGVSQTPSNKVTEKGKYVELRCDPISGHTALYWYRQSLGQGPEFLIYFQGTGAADDSGLPNDRFFAVRPEGSVSTLKIQRTERGDSAVYLCASSPGPRETQYFGPGTRLLVL.

CDR3 amino acids: CASSFTAPGFSYNEQFF. Written as DNA, the CDR3 is TGTGCCAGCAGTTTTACCGCCCCTGGTTTCTCCTACAATGAGCAGTTCTTC. The chain couples TRBV27 to TRBJ2-1, with unresolved D. Germline CDR1 and CDR2: MNHEY and SMNVEV (reference sequence). The CDR3 sequence is 17 residues long. The V and J ends lost 3 bases and 0 bases respectively, with 15 bases between them.

This chain connects TRBV7-6 to TRBJ2-3, with D unclear. This CDR3 spans 16 amino acids. Germline CDR1 and CDR2: SGHVS and FNYEAQ. Trimming pared 6 bases from V and 4 bases from J, leaving 20 bases between. The CDR3 is CASRSQGPLWPDTQYF. DNA of the CDR3: TGTGCCAGCAGATCTCAAGGGCCACTTTGGCCAGATACGCAGTATTTT.

This clone is judged large (0.1 to 1%). The gene calls are TRBV5-6 and TRBJ2-4; D might be TRBD2 (5 bases). V was shortened by 0 bases and J by 5 bases, with 15 bases between the two germline ends. Germline CDR1 and CDR2: SGHDT and YYEEEE. This CDR3 contains 16 residues. CDR3 region: CASSLGLGRWQNIQYF. CDR3 coding DNA: TGTGCCAGCAGCTTGGGTCTGGGGAGATGGCAAAACATTCAGTACTTC. The full variable domain, in which reference TRBV5-6 and TRBJ2-4 provide the parts outside the CDR3, is DAGVTQSPTHLIKTRGQQVTLRCSPKSGHDTVSWYQQALGQGPQFIFQYYEEEERQRGNFPDRFSGHQFPNYSSELNVNALLLGDSALYLCASSLGLGRWQNIQYFGAGTRLSVL.

This clone has just a few counts. The genes are TRBV7-9 and TRBJ2-7, with 12 bases matching TRBD2. The CDR3 extends over 16 amino acids. Losses at the gene ends were 10 bases for V and 1 base for J; bases not matched to a gene: 11. Germline V gene lookup returns CDR1 SEHNR and CDR2 FQNEAQ (reference sequence). CDR3 region: CATKTTTSGRSYEQYF. Written as DNA, the CDR3 is TGTGCCACCAAAACTACGACTAGCGGGAGATCCTACGAGCAGTACTTC.

J is TRBJ1-5 and V is TRBV28; D possibly corresponds to TRBD1 (5 bases). This CDR3 spans 14 amino acids. Trimming removed 3 bases from V and 3 bases from J, with 9 bases in between. CDR1 MDHEN and CDR2 SYDVKM come from the germline V gene. In nucleotides, the CDR3 is TGTGCCAGCAGTTTGAGGGACTCCAATCAGCCCCAGCATTTT. Translation gives CASSLRDSNQPQHF.

This chain uses TRBV18 with TRBJ2-7, with no clear D. With 3 bases removed from V and 3 bases from J, the gap between germline ends came to 3 bases. Germline V gene lookup returns CDR1 KGHSH and CDR2 LQKENI. The CDR3 is made up of 11 amino acids. In nucleotides, the CDR3 is TGTGCCAGCTCACCTAACTACGAGCAGTACTTC. Translating it yields CASSPNYEQYF.

The rearrangement joins TRBV29-1 to TRBJ2-1; the match to TRBD2 covers 7 bases. This CDR3 has 13 amino acids. Per germline, CDR1 SQVTM and CDR2 ANQGSEA. J was trimmed by 7 bases and V by 5 bases; bases with no gene match: 8. In DNA, the CDR3 is TGCAGCGTTAACGGCGGGAGTGGAAATGAGCAGTTCTTC. It codes for CSVNGGSGNEQFF.

The V and J genes are TRBV6-6 and TRBJ2-7; 8 positions agree with TRBD1. The CDR3 spans 15 residues. V was clipped by 0 bases and J by 7 bases; unmatched bases: 8. Germline CDR1 MNHNY, CDR2 SVGAGI (reference sequence). The CDR3 DNA is TGTGCCAGCAGTTACTCCGGGCAGGGGGCTTGGGAGCAGTACTTC. Translated: CASSYSGQGAWEQYF.

The J gene is TRBJ1-5, the V gene TRBV28; perhaps TRBD1 as D (5 bases). The ends were cut back, 3 bases at V and 2 bases at J, with 14 bases in the middle. The CDR3 is 16 residues long. Germline V CDR1 and CDR2: MDHEN, SYDVKM. This CDR3 is CASSLVGAAGNQPQHF. The CDR3 DNA follows: TGTGCCAGCAGTTTGGTTGGGGCAGCGGGCAATCAGCCCCAGCATTTT.

The rearrangement links TRBV4-3 to TRBJ1-1; D remains ambiguous. The CDR3 is 15 residues long. Trimming took off 1 base at V and 0 bases at J, with 9 bases between the two ends. Germline V gene sequence: CDR1 LGHNA, CDR2 YSLEER. The CDR3 protein is CASSQGVAVNTEAFF. The CDR3 DNA is TGCGCCAGCAGCCAAGGAGTGGCAGTGAACACTGAAGCTTTCTTT.

The rearrangement links TRBV4-3 to TRBJ1-2; 8 positions agree with TRBD1. This CDR3 contains 14 residues. Per the germline V gene, CDR1 is LGHNA and CDR2 is YSLEER. J was trimmed by 8 bases and V by 1 base; bases with no gene match: 6. The CDR3 is CASSQVDRVGGYTF. CDR3 sequence (DNA): TGCGCCAGCAGCCAAGTGGACAGGGTAGGGGGCTACACCTTC.

The gene calls are TRBV2 and TRBJ2-5; D is possibly TRBD1 or TRBD2 (5 bases each). The CDR3 covers 14 residues. V was shortened by 10 bases and J by 5 bases, with 20 bases between the two germline ends. Germline V lookup: CDR1 SNHLY, CDR2 FYNNEI. CDR3 residues: CATTHDGTVETQYF. The CDR3 DNA reads as TGTGCCACCACGCATGACGGGACGGTGGAGACCCAGTACTTC.

V usage is TRBV4-3 and J usage is TRBJ2-3, with 9 bases aligning to TRBD2. Germline assignment: CDR1 LGHNA and CDR2 YSLEER. The length of the CDR3 is 16 residues. Trimming at V came to 0 bases and at J to 7 bases, leaving 8 bases not matched to a gene. The CDR3 loop is CASSQEWAGGKNTQYF. CDR3 bases: TGCGCCAGCAGCCAAGAATGGGCGGGAGGGAAAAATACGCAGTATTTT.

The gene calls are TRBV7-2 and TRBJ1-2; D gene uncertain. The CDR3 is 15 amino acids. The germline CDR1 and CDR2 sequences are SGHTA and FQGNSA. Between the trimmed V and J ends, which lost 5 bases and 5 bases, there was a span of 18 bases. CDR3 sequence: CASSPSEVLGYGYTF. As DNA, the CDR3 is TGTGCCAGCAGCCCCAGTGAGGTTCTGGGGTATGGCTACACCTTC. The variable domain in full, completed from reference TRBV7-2 and TRBJ1-2, reads GAGVSQSPSNKVTEKGKDVELRCDPISGHTALYWYRQSLGQGLEFLIYFQGNSAPDKSGLPSDRFSAERTGGSVSTLTIQRTQQEDSAVYLCASSPSEVLGYGYTFGSGTRLTVV.

The chain recombines TRBV5-4 with TRBJ2-7; D is perhaps TRBD1 or TRBD2 (8 bases each). The CDR3 contains 13 residues. V lost 5 bases to trimming and J lost 6 bases, with 15 bases between them. From germline, CDR1 is SGHNT and CDR2 YYREEE (reference sequence). This CDR3 is CASSSGTGVEQYF. For the CDR3, the DNA is TGTGCCAGCAGTAGCGGGACAGGAGTCGAGCAGTACTTC.

The chain uses TRBV6-5 and TRBJ2-4; TRBD2 might be the D (6 bases). CDR3 length: 12 residues. The germline V and J ends were trimmed by 5 bases and 13 bases, with 15 bases remaining between them. The germline V gene encodes CDR1 MNHEY and CDR2 SVGAGI. CDR3 nucleotide sequence: TGTGCCAGCAGTCCCCTCGGGGGTCGACAGTACTTC. It translates to CASSPLGGRQYF.

This clone qualifies as medium-sized (0.01 to 0.1%). The V call is TRBV11-2, the J call TRBJ1-2; no firm D call. CDR3 length equals 12 residues. Germline-derived CDR1 and CDR2 are SGHAT and FQNNGV. With 4 bases removed from V and 5 bases from J, the gap between germline ends came to 8 bases. CDR3 protein: CASSSGSYGYTF. In nucleotides, the CDR3 is TGTGCCAGCAGCTCCGGGAGTTATGGCTACACCTTC. Supplemented by reference TRBV11-2 and TRBJ1-2, the full variable domain reads EAGVAQSPRYKIIEKRQSVAFWCNPISGHATLYWYQQILGQGPKLLIQFQNNGVVDDSQLPKDRFSAERLKGVDSTLKIQPAKLEDSAVYLCASSSGSYGYTFGSGTRLTVV.

This clone is hyperexpanded (1% or more) within its sample. This chain connects TRBV5-5 to TRBJ1-1, with 7 bases matching TRBD1. With V trimmed by 6 bases and J by 6 bases, 5 bases remained unmatched. The CDR3 sequence is 12 residues long. Per the germline V gene, CDR1 is SGHKS and CDR2 is YYEKEE (reference sequence). As DNA, the CDR3 is TGTGCCAGCAACCTAGGGGGCCCTGAAGCTTTCTTT. It codes for CASNLGGPEAFF.

By frequency in the sample, this clone is medium-sized. The chain uses TRBV14 and TRBJ2-5; tentative D call: TRBD2 (5 bases). Trimming shortened V by 4 bases and J by 0 bases, and 15 bases separated the two germline ends. The CDR3 contains 16 residues. CDR1 and CDR2 (germline): SGHDN, FVKESK. CDR3 protein: CASSPGVARYQETQYF. CDR3 bases: TGTGCCAGCAGCCCTGGGGTAGCGAGGTACCAAGAGACCCAGTACTTC.

The J gene is TRBJ2-7, the V gene TRBV20-1, with a possible D match to TRBD2 (5 bases). This CDR3 comprises 11 residues. V dropped 5 bases and J dropped 5 bases, with 10 bases sitting between them. Germline lookup yields CDR1 DFQATT and CDR2 SNEGSKA (reference sequence). The CDR3, as DNA: TGCAGTGCTCCGGGATCGCACGAGCAGTACTTC. Its protein is CSAPGSHEQYF.

V and J are TRBV29-1 and TRBJ2-5; 12 bases are a match to TRBD2. Looked up from germline, CDR1 is SQVTM and CDR2 is ANQGSEA. V shed 4 bases and J 5 bases; nucleotides not matched to a gene: 5. The CDR3 has 14 residues. Here the CDR3 reads CSVGLAGVVETQYF. Written as DNA, the CDR3 is TGCAGCGTTGGACTAGCGGGAGTGGTCGAGACCCAGTACTTC.

The rearrangement links TRBV2 to TRBJ2-5; 7 bases align to TRBD2. Trimming removed 6 bases from V and 1 base from J; junction bases left unmatched: 14. Germline V gene lookup returns CDR1 SNHLY and CDR2 FYNNEI. The CDR3 runs 17 residues. The chain's CDR3 is CASSHGGPGGSQETQYF. CDR3 nucleotide sequence: TGTGCCAGCAGCCACGGGGGACCCGGCGGGAGCCAAGAGACCCAGTACTTC.

The genes are TRBV6-5 and TRBJ1-2, with TRBD1 matching 8 bases. CDR1 is MNHEY, CDR2 SVGAGI, per germline. The V segment lost 5 bases and the J segment 8 bases; nucleotides outside the gene matches: 7. The CDR3 covers 13 residues. In nucleotides, the CDR3 is TGTGCCAGCAGTATCCCAGGGGGCACGGGCTACACCTTC. Its protein product is CASSIPGGTGYTF.